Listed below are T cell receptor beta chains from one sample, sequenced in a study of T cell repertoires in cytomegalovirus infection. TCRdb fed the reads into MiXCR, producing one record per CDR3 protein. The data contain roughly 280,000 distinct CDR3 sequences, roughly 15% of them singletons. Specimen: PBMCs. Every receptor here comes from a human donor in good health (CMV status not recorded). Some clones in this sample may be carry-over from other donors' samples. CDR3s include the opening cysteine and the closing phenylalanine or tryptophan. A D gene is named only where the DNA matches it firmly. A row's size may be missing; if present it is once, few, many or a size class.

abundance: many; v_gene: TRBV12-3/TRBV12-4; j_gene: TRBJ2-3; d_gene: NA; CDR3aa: CASSWAANTDTQYF; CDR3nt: TGTGCCAGCAGTTGGGCCGCTAACACAGATACGCAGTATTTT
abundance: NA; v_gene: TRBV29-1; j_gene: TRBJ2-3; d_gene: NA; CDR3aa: CSVGHRDTDTQYF; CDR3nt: TGCAGCGTTGGTCACAGGGACACAGATACGCAGTATTTT
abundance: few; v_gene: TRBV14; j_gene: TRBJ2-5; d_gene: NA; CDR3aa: CASSRMMETQYF; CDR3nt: TGTGCCAGCAGCCGGATGATGGAGACCCAGTACTTC
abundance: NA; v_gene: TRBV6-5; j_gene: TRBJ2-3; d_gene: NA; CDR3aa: CASREDNTDTQYF; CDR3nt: TGTGCCAGCAGGGAAGACAACACAGATACGCAGTATTTT
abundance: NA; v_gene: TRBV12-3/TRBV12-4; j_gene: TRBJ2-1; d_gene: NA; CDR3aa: CASGGLPFYNEQFF; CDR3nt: TGTGCCAGCGGGGGTCTACCGTTTTACAATGAGCAGTTCTTC
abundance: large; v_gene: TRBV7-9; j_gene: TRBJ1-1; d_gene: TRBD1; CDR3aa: CASSSHDRDGMNTEAFF; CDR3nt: TGTGCCAGCAGCTCCCATGACAGGGATGGTATGAACACTGAAGCTTTCTTT
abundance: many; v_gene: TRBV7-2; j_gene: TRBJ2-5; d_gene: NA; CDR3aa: CASSSDGPGTQYF; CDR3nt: TGTGCCAGCAGCTCCGACGGTCCCGGGACCCAGTACTTC
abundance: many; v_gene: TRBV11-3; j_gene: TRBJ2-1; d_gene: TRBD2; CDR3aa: CASSRAGGGGRALWNEQFF; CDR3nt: TGTGCCAGCAGCCGAGCCGGCGGGGGCGGGAGGGCCTTGTGGAATGAGCAGTTCTTC
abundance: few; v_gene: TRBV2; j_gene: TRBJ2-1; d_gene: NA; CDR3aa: CASRPRERASYNEQFF; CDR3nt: TGTGCCAGCAGACCCAGGGAGCGTGCGTCCTACAATGAGCAGTTCTTC
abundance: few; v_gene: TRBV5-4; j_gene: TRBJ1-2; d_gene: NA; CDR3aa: CASSLARAVGDGYTF; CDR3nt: TGTGCCAGCAGCTTGGCCCGGGCAGTGGGGGATGGCTACACCTTC
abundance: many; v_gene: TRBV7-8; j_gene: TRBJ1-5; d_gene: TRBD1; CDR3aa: CASSRETGRSNQPQHF; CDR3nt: TGTGCCAGCAGCAGGGAGACAGGGAGAAGCAATCAGCCCCAGCATTTT
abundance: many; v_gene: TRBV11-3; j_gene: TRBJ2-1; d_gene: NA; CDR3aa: CASSSRRRAGYNEQFF; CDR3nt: TGTGCCAGCAGCTCCCGCAGGAGGGCCGGCTACAATGAGCAGTTCTTC
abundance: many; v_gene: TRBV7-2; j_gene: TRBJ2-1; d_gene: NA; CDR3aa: CASSPARSSYNEQFF; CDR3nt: TGTGCCAGCAGCCCAGCCCGTAGCTCCTACAATGAGCAGTTCTTC
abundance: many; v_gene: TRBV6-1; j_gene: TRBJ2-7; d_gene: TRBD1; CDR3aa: CASELGQGKYF; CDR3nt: TGTGCCAGTGAACTCGGACAGGGGAAGTACTTC
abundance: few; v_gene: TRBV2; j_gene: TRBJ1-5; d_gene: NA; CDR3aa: CASSLRHFSNQPQHF; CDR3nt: TGTGCCAGCAGCCTAAGACATTTTAGCAATCAGCCCCAGCATTTT
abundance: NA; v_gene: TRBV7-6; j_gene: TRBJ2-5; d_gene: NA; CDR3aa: CASSFPQLGETQYF; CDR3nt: TGTGCCAGCAGTTTCCCCCAGCTCGGGGAGACCCAGTACTTC
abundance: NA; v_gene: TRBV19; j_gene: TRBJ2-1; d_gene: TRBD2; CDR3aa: CASSTGGGGVSYNEQFF; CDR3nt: TGTGCCAGTAGTACTGGGGGGGGGGGGGTCTCCTACAATGAGCAGTTCTTC
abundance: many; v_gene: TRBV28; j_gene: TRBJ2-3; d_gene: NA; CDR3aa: CATSSSGEGADTQYF; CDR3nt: TGTGCCACCTCGAGTAGCGGAGAAGGGGCAGATACGCAGTATTTT
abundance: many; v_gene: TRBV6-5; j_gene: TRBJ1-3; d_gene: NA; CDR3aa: CASSYRGSGNTIYF; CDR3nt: TGTGCCAGCAGTTATCGGGGATCAGGAAACACCATATATTTT
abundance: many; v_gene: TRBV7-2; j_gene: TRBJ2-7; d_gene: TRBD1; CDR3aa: CASSVVGTGVAYEQYF; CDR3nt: TGTGCCAGCAGCGTGGTAGGGACAGGGGTTGCGTACGAGCAGTACTTC
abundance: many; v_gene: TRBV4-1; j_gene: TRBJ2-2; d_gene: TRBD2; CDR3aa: CASSLRGLGDTGELFF; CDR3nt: TGCGCCAGCAGCCTCCGGGGACTAGGGGACACCGGGGAGCTGTTTTTT
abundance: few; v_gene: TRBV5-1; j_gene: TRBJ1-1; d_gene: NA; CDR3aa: CASSGVLGLATEAFF; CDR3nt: TGCGCCAGCAGCGGAGTGTTGGGCCTCGCCACTGAAGCTTTCTTT
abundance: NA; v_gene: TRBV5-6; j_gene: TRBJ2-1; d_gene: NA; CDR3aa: CASSSPTRYHNEQFF; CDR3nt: TGTGCCAGCAGCTCTCCGACTCGCTACCACAATGAGCAGTTCTTC
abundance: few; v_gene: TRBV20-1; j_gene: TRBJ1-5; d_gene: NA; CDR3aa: CSGAGTLNQPQHF; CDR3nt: TGCAGTGGGGCGGGGACCCTTAATCAGCCCCAGCATTTT
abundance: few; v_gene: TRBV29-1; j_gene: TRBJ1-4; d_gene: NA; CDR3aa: CSASNREKYEKLFF; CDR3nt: TGCAGCGCCTCGAACAGGGAGAAGTATGAAAAACTGTTTTTT
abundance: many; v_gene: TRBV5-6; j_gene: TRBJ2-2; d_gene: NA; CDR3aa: CAGGIGENTGELFF; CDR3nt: TGTGCCGGCGGCATCGGCGAGAACACCGGGGAGCTGTTTTTT
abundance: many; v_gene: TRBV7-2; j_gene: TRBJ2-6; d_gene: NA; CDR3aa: CASSDSGANVLTF; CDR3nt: TGTGCCAGCAGCGACTCTGGGGCCAACGTCCTGACTTTC
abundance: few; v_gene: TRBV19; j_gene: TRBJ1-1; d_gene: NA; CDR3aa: CASSRQNMNTEAFF; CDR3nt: TGTGCCAGTAGTCGACAGAACATGAACACTGAAGCTTTCTTT